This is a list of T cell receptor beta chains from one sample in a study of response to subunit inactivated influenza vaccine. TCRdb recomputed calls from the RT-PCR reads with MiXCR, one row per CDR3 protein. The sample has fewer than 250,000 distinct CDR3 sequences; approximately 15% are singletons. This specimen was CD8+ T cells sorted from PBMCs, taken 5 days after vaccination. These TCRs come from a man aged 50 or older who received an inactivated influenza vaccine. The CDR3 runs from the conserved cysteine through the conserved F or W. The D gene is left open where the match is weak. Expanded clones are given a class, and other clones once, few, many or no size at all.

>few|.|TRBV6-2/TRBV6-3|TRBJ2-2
CASSHPGLMENTGELFF
TGTGCCAGCAGCCACCCAGGACTTATGGAAAACACCGGGGAGCTGTTTTTT
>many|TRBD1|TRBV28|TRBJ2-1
CASSPGQGTYNEQFF
TGTGCCAGCAGCCCCGGACAGGGAACCTACAATGAGCAGTTCTTC
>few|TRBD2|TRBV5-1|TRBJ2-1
CASSSGLADEQFF
TGCGCCAGCAGCTCCGGACTAGCGGATGAGCAGTTCTTC
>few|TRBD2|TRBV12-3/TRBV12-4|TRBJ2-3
CASSLASGSGDTQYF
TGTGCCAGCAGTTTAGCTAGCGGGAGTGGAGATACGCAGTATTTT
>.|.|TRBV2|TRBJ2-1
CASRETWSGALNEQFF
TGTGCCAGCAGGGAAACTTGGTCGGGGGCTCTGAATGAGCAGTTCTTC
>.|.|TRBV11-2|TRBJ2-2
CASSLVWGTGELFF
TGTGCCAGCAGCTTAGTTTGGGGTACCGGGGAGCTGTTTTTT
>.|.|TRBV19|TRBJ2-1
CASSRARSYNEQFF
TGTGCCAGTAGTAGGGCCAGAAGCTACAATGAGCAGTTCTTC
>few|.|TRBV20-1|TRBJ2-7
CSARDRGAEYEQYF
TGCAGTGCTAGAGATCGCGGGGCAGAATACGAGCAGTACTTC
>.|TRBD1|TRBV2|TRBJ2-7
CASKNRGGDFEQYF
TGTGCCAGCAAGAACAGGGGTGGCGACTTCGAGCAGTACTTC
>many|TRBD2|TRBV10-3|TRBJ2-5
CASRPELAGGHQETQYF
TGTGCCTCCCGACCCGAACTAGCGGGGGGGCACCAAGAGACCCAGTACTTC
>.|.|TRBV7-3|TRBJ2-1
CASSLTPAGNNEQFF
TGTGCCAGCAGCTTAACTCCGGCAGGGAACAATGAGCAGTTCTTC
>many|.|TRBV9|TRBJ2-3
CASSVVWGSADTQYF
TGTGCCAGCAGCGTAGTTTGGGGAAGCGCAGATACGCAGTATTTT
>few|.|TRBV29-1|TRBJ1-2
CSVEGSGDFYGYTF
TGCAGCGTTGAAGGTTCAGGGGATTTTTATGGCTACACCTTC
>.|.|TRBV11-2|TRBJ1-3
CASSLQFSGNTIYF
TGTGCCAGCAGCCTACAGTTCTCTGGAAACACCATATATTTT
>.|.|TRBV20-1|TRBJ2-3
CSARDFGTSTDTQYF
TGCAGTGCTAGAGATTTCGGGACTAGCACAGATACGCAGTATTTT
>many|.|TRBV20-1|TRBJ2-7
CSARDWAGVSYEQYF
TGCAGTGCTAGAGATTGGGCGGGTGTCTCCTACGAGCAGTACTTC
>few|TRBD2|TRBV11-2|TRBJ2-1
CASRPGTSSYNEQFF
TGTGCCAGCAGGCCCGGGACTAGCTCCTACAATGAGCAGTTCTTC
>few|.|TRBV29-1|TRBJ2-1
CSVVVYEQFF
TGCAGCGTTGTGGTTTATGAGCAGTTCTTC
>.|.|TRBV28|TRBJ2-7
CASSLVSGARYEQYF
TGTGCCAGCAGTTTAGTTTCGGGAGCTCGGTACGAGCAGTACTTC
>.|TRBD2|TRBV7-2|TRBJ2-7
CASSLVLAGYEQYF
TGTGCCAGCAGCTTAGTACTAGCGGGCTACGAGCAGTACTTC
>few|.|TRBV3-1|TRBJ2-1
CASSQPTSSSYNEQFF
TGTGCCAGCAGCCAACCAACTAGCTCTTCCTACAATGAGCAGTTCTTC
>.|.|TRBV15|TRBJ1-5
CATRQDTGGFSNQPQHF
TGTGCCACCAGACAGGACACGGGAGGTTTTTCCAATCAGCCCCAGCATTTT
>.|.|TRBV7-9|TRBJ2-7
CASSSAGGSPYEQYF
TGTGCCAGCAGCTCCGCAGGGGGGTCCCCCTACGAGCAGTACTTC
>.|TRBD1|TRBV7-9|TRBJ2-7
CASSLSPGQGTIEQYF
TGTGCCAGCAGCTTGAGCCCGGGACAGGGAACGATCGAGCAGTACTTC
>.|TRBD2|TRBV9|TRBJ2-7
CASSMGLASSYEQYF
TGTGCCAGCAGCATGGGACTAGCGTCATCCTACGAGCAGTACTTC
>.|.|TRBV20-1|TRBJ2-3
CSATGGGNLDTQYF
TGCAGTGCTACCGGGGGCGGCAATTTAGATACGCAGTATTTT
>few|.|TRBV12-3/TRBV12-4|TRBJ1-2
CASSFGGLSYGYTF
TGTGCCAGCAGTTTTGGGGGATTGAGCTATGGCTACACCTTC
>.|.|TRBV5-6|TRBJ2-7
CASGHSLTLYEQYF
TGTGCCAGCGGCCACAGCCTGACACTCTACGAGCAGTACTTC
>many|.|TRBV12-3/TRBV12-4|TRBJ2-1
CASRGVGSAKGNEQFF
TGTGCCAGCAGGGGGGTGGGGTCAGCGAAGGGCAATGAGCAGTTCTTC
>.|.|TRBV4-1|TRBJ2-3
CASSFVGADTQYF
TGCGCCAGCAGCTTTGTGGGCGCAGATACGCAGTATTTT
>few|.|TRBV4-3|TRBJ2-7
CASSQDIGQGLTYEQYF
TGCGCCAGCAGCCAAGATATCGGACAGGGACTAACCTACGAGCAGTACTTC
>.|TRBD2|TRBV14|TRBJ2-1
CASSQVGAGGYNEQFF
TGTGCCAGCAGCCAAGTAGGAGCGGGAGGGTACAATGAGCAGTTCTTC
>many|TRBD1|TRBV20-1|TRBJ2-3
CSASTGGADTQYF
TGCAGTGCCTCTACAGGGGGCGCAGATACGCAGTATTTT
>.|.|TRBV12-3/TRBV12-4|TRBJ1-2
CASSWRGVGDYGYTF
TGTGCCAGCAGCTGGAGGGGTGTAGGGGACTATGGCTACACCTTC
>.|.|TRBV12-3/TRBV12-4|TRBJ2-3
CASRGLLRADTQYF
TGTGCCAGCAGGGGACTGCTACGGGCAGATACGCAGTATTTT
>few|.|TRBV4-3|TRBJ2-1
CASSQDKSGPTGNEQFF
TGCGCCAGCAGCCAAGATAAGTCAGGCCCTACCGGGAATGAGCAGTTCTTC
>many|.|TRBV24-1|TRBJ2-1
CATSDLARSSYNEQFF
TGTGCCACCAGTGACCTAGCGAGGAGCTCCTACAATGAGCAGTTCTTC
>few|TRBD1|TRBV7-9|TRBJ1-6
CASSSGQGNSPLHF
TGTGCCAGCAGCTCGGGACAGGGCAATTCACCCCTCCACTTT
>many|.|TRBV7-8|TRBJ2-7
CASSLSKGGYEQYF
TGTGCCAGCAGCTTGTCAAAGGGTGGCTACGAGCAGTACTTC
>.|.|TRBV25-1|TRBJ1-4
CASTLSAGEKLFF
TGTGCCAGCACGCTGTCAGCCGGGGAAAAACTGTTTTTT
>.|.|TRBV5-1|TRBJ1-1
CASSLEQTNTEAFF
TGCGCCAGCAGCTTGGAACAGACTAACACTGAAGCTTTCTTT